This T cell receptor beta chain is from a study of T cell repertoires in cytomegalovirus infection. V was clipped by 2 bases and J by 3 bases, with 17 bases between them. Germline V gives CDR1 LGHNA, CDR2 YSLEER. The CDR3 contains 16 residues. In TCRdb, the reads were re-called with MiXCR into one record per CDR3 protein. The table lists tens of thousands of distinct CDR3 sequences, about a fifth of them singletons, with about 48% in the top ten. As for this clonotype: Its antigen is still unknown.

This chain joins TRBV4-3 and TRBJ2-7, with D tentatively TRBD2 (6 bases). The clonotype originates from a human donor in good health (CMV status not recorded). Some clones in this sample may be carry-over from other donors' samples. The material was CD8+ T cells from cultured PBMCs, obtained from culture after CMV antigen stimulation. The DNA for the CDR3 is TGCGCCAGCAGCCAATCGGTAGGACTACCGTACTACGAGCAGTACTTC. It specifies CASSQSVGLPYYEQYF.